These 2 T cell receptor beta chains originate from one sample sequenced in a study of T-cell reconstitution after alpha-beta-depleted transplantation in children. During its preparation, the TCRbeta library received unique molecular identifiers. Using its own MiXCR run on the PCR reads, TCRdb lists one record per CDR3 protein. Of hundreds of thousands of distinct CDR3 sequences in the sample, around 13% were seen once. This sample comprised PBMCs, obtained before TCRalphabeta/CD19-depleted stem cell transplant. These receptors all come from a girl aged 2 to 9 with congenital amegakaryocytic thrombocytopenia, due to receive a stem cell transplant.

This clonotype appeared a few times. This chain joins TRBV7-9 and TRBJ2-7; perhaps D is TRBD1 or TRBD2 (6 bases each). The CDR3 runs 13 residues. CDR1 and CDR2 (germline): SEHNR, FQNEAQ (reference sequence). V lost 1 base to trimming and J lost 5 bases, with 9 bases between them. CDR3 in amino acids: CASSLVGGNEQYF. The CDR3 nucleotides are TGTGCCAGCAGCTTAGTGGGGGGCAACGAGCAGTACTTC.

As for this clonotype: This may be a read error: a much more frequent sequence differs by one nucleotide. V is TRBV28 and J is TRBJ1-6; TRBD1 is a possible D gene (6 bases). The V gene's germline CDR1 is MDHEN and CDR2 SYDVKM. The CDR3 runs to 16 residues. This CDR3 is CACSSTGKGFNSPLHF. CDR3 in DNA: TGTGCCTGCAGTTCCACAGGGAAAGGGTTTAATTCACCCCTCCACTTT.